The T cell receptor beta chain described here comes from a study of early T cells in non-severe SARS-CoV-2 infection. Across the whole study: Sequencing of unsorted whole blood was done on bulk RNA, leaving chains unpaired.

Per germline, CDR1 DFQATT and CDR2 SNEGSKA (reference sequence). The CDR3 has 12 amino acids. Individual cDNA molecules received unique molecular identifiers. Using its own MiXCR run on the 5' RACE reads, TCRdb lists one record per CDR3 protein. The sample includes 95,000 to 100,000 distinct CDR3 sequences, less than 15% of them seen just once. This clonotype showed up many times. What it recognizes is unknown. Study results and caveats: VDJdb matches were skewed toward anti-spike CD8 T cell responses.

The TCR was taken from an adult who was a healthcare worker with PCR-confirmed SARS-CoV-2 infection or an uninfected control (not recorded which). The chain is built from TRBV20-1 and TRBJ1-1, with D possibly being TRBD1 (6 bases). Sample: whole blood. The CDR3 sequence: CRPQGGNTEAFF. The CDR3 nucleotides are TGCAGGCCACAGGGCGGGAACACTGAAGCTTTCTTT.